The clone carrying this T cell receptor beta chain has a single count. This sample stems from a study of T cells after yellow fever vaccination. TCRdb analysed the 5' RACE reads with MiXCR anew, one entry per CDR3 protein. The sample lists under 150,000 distinct CDR3 sequences; roughly 8% were seen once. This TCR was sampled from a man aged 25-40 years who received the YFV17D yellow fever vaccine. The sample was CD4+ T cells sorted from PBMCs, taken 5 days after the yellow fever booster vaccination.

The DNA for the CDR3 is TGTGCCAGCAACTCCAGGGTCCGGACAGGGGGTGTTTACTCTGGGGCCAACGTCCTGACTTTC. Its translation is CASNSRVRTGGVYSGANVLTF. The rearrangement joins TRBV6-1 to TRBJ2-6; 10 positions agree with TRBD1. Germline CDR1 reads MNHNS; CDR2 reads SASEGT. The V and J ends lost 7 bases and 0 bases, in that order; junction bases with no gene match: 18. The CDR3 runs to 21 residues.